Presented here are 19 T cell receptor beta chains from one specimen sequenced in a study of blood T cell repertoires in COVID-19. TCRdb's table, derived via immunoSEQ multiplex PCR, lists solely in-frame clones and lacks some. This table holds more than 110,000 clones, about 70% found once. Sequenced material: peripheral blood. The receptor source for this set is a man older than 75 with acute or convalescent COVID-19.

This CDR3 reads CASCPGLAGYQETQYF. DNA for the CDR3: TGTGCCAGCTGCCCCGGACTAGCGGGCTACCAAGAGACCCAGTACTTC. The genes are TRBV2 and TRBJ2-5, with TRBD2 matching 11 bases. There are 16 residues in the CDR3. Trimming at V came to 8 bases and at J to 0 bases, leaving 8 bases not matched to a gene. Germline V gene lookup returns CDR1 SNHLY and CDR2 FYNNEI.

This chain joins TRBV6-1 and TRBJ2-5, with D unresolved. CDR3 size: 13 residues. Germline loops: CDR1 MNHNS, CDR2 SASEGT. V gave up 2 bases and J gave up 1 base, with 5 bases separating them. The CDR3 protein is CASSETSQETQYF. The DNA of the CDR3 is TGTGCCAGCAGTGAAACCAGCCAAGAGACCCAGTACTTC.

The rearrangement links TRBV7-9 to TRBJ2-5; 7 bases map to TRBD1. V lost 4 bases, J lost 4 bases, and 12 bases stayed unmatched. CDR1 SEHNR and CDR2 FQNEAQ come from the germline V gene (reference sequence). The CDR3 contains 16 residues. The CDR3 here is CASSSWTGLRAETQYF. The CDR3 coding sequence is TGTGCCAGCAGCTCGTGGACAGGATTACGGGCAGAGACCCAGTACTTC.

The J gene is TRBJ1-5, the V gene TRBV3-1 (or the pseudogene TRBV3-2); possibly TRBD1 for D (5 bases). Germline CDR1 LGHDT, CDR2 YNNKEL (reference sequence). This CDR3 is built from 14 residues. Trimming shortened V by 0 bases and J by 6 bases, and 9 bases separated the two germline ends. CDR3 in amino acids: CASSQDGGGQPQHF. CDR3 in DNA: TGTGCCAGCAGCCAAGATGGGGGGGGTCAGCCCCAGCATTTT.

V gene TRBV9 combines with J gene TRBJ1-3; tentative D call: TRBD1 (6 bases). The V and J ends lost 4 bases and 8 bases respectively, with 19 bases between them. The germline gives CDR1 SGDLS, CDR2 YYNGEE. The CDR3 has 15 residues. CDR3 protein: CASSPVGGPGDTIYF. For the CDR3, the DNA is TGTGCCAGCAGCCCTGTAGGGGGACCAGGGGACACCATATATTTT.

The V call is TRBV29-1, the J call TRBJ2-3, with 10 bases identical to TRBD2. The V gene end was trimmed by 6 bases and the J gene end by 4 bases; junction bases not matched to a gene: 13. The length of the CDR3 is 16 residues. Germline V lookup: CDR1 SQVTM, CDR2 ANQGSEA. The CDR3 is CSVEGQSGGASDTQYF. Here the CDR3 DNA reads TGCAGCGTCGAGGGACAAAGCGGGGGGGCCTCAGATACGCAGTATTTT.

This clone was recorded once. The gene calls are TRBV4-3 and TRBJ1-2, with D tentatively TRBD1 (5 bases). The ends were cut back, 4 bases at V and 7 bases at J, with 16 bases in the middle. Germline CDR1 is LGHNA and CDR2 is YSLEER. The CDR3 covers 14 residues. CDR3 in DNA: TGCGCCAGCAGCCTTACGACCGGGACTGGTGGCTACACCTTC. Translated, it gives CASSLTTGTGGYTF.

Here the CDR3 DNA reads TGTGCCAGCAGTGAAGGGGTTCCGGGGATGGAGTACTTC. Amino acid sequence: CASSEGVPGMEYF. The chain employs TRBV6-1 and TRBJ2-7; D might be TRBD2 (5 bases). The length of the CDR3 is 13 residues. The germline gives CDR1 MNHNS, CDR2 SASEGT. Trimming took 1 base from V and 11 from J, leaving 15 bases between them.

The chain recombines TRBV5-1 with TRBJ2-7, with D perhaps TRBD2 (5 bases). CDR3 length: 14 residues. Per germline, CDR1 SGHRS and CDR2 YFSETQ. V lost 2 bases and J lost 2, with 11 bases in between. This chain's CDR3 is CASSFPGSPYEQYF. For the CDR3, the DNA is TGCGCCAGCAGCTTCCCGGGGTCTCCCTACGAGCAGTACTTC.

The chain combines TRBV19 with TRBJ2-7, with 9 bases identical to TRBD2. Germline-derived CDR1 and CDR2 are LNHDA and SQIVND (reference sequence). The V and J ends lost 8 bases and 2 bases, in that order; junction bases with no gene match: 4. The CDR3 extends over 13 amino acids. The CDR3 spells CASGGGGPYEQYF. The CDR3 DNA follows: TGTGCCAGTGGCGGGGGGGGCCCCTACGAGCAGTACTTC.

The genes are TRBV27 and TRBJ1-1; unclear D gene. Trimming shortened V by 4 bases and J by 3 bases, and 9 bases separated the two germline ends. Germline V gene sequence: CDR1 MNHEY, CDR2 SMNVEV (reference sequence). The CDR3 runs 13 residues. CDR3 sequence (DNA): TGTGCCAGCAGTTCAAAGAGATACACTGAAGCTTTCTTT. Translated: CASSSKRYTEAFF.

The chain joins TRBV9 to TRBJ2-3; tentatively, D is TRBD1 (6 bases). CDR1 is SGDLS and CDR2 is YYNGEE in the germline V gene. V lost 0 bases and J 1 base, leaving 9 bases between the germline ends. The CDR3 runs to 15 residues. The CDR3 sequence: CASSVEGHRTDTQYF. The CDR3 nucleotides are TGTGCCAGCAGCGTAGAGGGACACCGCACAGATACGCAGTATTTT.

The CDR3 loop reads CASSSTSGSRSGEQFF. CDR3 in DNA: TGTGCCAGCAGTTCGACTAGCGGTAGCAGGTCAGGTGAGCAGTTCTTC. The V and J genes are TRBV28 and TRBJ2-1, with 9 bases matching TRBD2. The V gene's germline CDR1 is MDHEN and CDR2 SYDVKM. The CDR3 sequence is 16 residues long. V lost 4 bases to trimming and J lost 9 bases; unmatched junction nucleotides: 13.

This clone was picked up a small number of times. The J gene is TRBJ2-3, the V gene TRBV10-3; 8 nucleotides align to TRBD1. The trim removed 9 bases at V and 5 bases at J, leaving 13 bases unmatched. From germline, CDR1 is ENHRY and CDR2 SYGVKD. This CDR3 is 15 amino acids long. Here the CDR3 DNA reads TGTGCCATTAAACCGGGACAGGATGTTGGAGATACGCAGTATTTT. Protein sequence: CAIKPGQDVGDTQYF.

This chain uses TRBV6-5 with TRBJ1-6; D gene ambiguous. The CDR3 loop spans 13 amino acids. V was cut by 9 bases and J by 10 bases, with 16 bases left in between. CDR1 and CDR2 (germline): MNHEY, SVGAGI. The CDR3 region is CASRAGRESPLHF. CDR3 nucleotide sequence: TGTGCCAGTAGAGCTGGTCGGGAGTCACCCCTCCACTTT.

This clone was detected a few times. The chain recombines TRBV29-1 with TRBJ1-1; D gene uncertain. CDR3 length equals 12 residues. Germline V gene sequence: CDR1 SQVTM, CDR2 ANQGSEA. Trimming took off 5 bases at V and 3 bases at J, with 10 bases between the two ends. CDR3 in amino acids: CSVQRVDTEAFF. The CDR3 DNA sequence: TGCAGCGTTCAGAGGGTGGACACTGAAGCTTTCTTT.

This clone was seen a few times. V and J are TRBV11-2 and TRBJ2-3; 10 bases fit TRBD2. This CDR3 region has 16 residues. Per the germline V gene, CDR1 is SGHAT and CDR2 is FQNNGV. With V trimmed by 1 base and J by 1 base, 2 bases remained unmatched. In nucleotides, the CDR3 is TGTGCCAGCAGCTTAGGCGGACTAGCGGGCACAGATACGCAGTATTTT. Protein: CASSLGGLAGTDTQYF.

This clone was seen at least ten times. This rearrangement joins TRBV3-1 (or the pseudogene TRBV3-2) to TRBJ2-2, with D perhaps TRBD2 (6 bases). Looked up from germline, CDR1 is LGHDT and CDR2 is YNNKEL (reference sequence). This CDR3 comprises 16 residues. V lost 0 bases to trimming and J lost 7 bases, with 15 bases between them. The CDR3 coding sequence is TGTGCCAGCAGCCAAGAGGTTGGAGGGTACAGCGGGGAGCTGTTTTTT. Residues: CASSQEVGGYSGELFF.

This chain uses TRBV21-1 with TRBJ2-7; whether TRBD2, the table's D call, matches the DNA was not checked. TRBV21-1 is tagged as a pseudogene. CDR3 length equals 14 residues. DNA of the CDR3: TGTGCCAGCAGCCCCCGGAGGGGAACCTACGAGCAGTACTTC. It yields the protein CASSPRRGTYEQYF.